The clone carrying this T cell receptor beta chain was observed a handful of times. Its antigen remains unknown. These data come from a study of blood T cells in healthy people across ages. As for the study in general: T cells yielded about one barcoded beta molecule per two cells through template switching.

With a J-beta primer mix and a sample-barcoded 5' primer, a second PCR ran roughly 6 to 11 cycles. TCRdb redid the calling of the 5' RACE reads with MiXCR, one entry per CDR3 protein. The table lists about 2 million distinct CDR3 sequences, about 50% of them singletons, with approximately 2% in the top ten. The length of the CDR3 is 13 residues. Deletions cut 6 bases from V and 0 bases from J, with 9 bases between. The germline V gene has CDR1 SGHKS and CDR2 YYEKEE (reference sequence). Study-wide results and limits: Long-lived donors had more naive CD4+ cells and higher diversity than aged donors.

The donors, healthy Caucasians from Russia, were aged roughly 6 to 90. The chain is built from TRBV5-5 and TRBJ2-5; D possibly corresponds to TRBD2 (5 bases). This clonotype was sampled from a woman aged 35 to 49 in good health. The sequencing input was blood. CDR3 nucleotide sequence: TGTGCCAGCAATCGGAGGTACCAAGAGACCCAGTACTTC. Amino acid sequence: CASNRRYQETQYF.